This TCR beta chain derives from a study of T cells in Graves' hyperthyroidism and ophthalmopathy. Study information: Sampling of peripheral blood happened at initial diagnosis, prior to any treatment. Study findings and constraints: Most clonotypes expanded in thyroid above 0.001 were likewise present in blood.

Trimming removed 11 bases from V and 0 bases from J, with 26 bases in between. The CDR3 runs 19 residues. The V gene's germline CDR1 is MNHEY and CDR2 SMNVEV (reference sequence). Authors of the study amplified TCR beta CDR3 regions from RNA transcripts. In the first-round RT-PCR of the TCR CDR3, the HTBI primer set was used. TCRdb re-called the multiplex PCR reads with MiXCR, one entry per CDR3 protein. The sample shows a few hundred thousand distinct CDR3 sequences, over 15% of them seen only once. Notes on this clonotype: Its antigen is unidentified.

The sample comprised blood. The chain uses TRBV27 and TRBJ1-6; D possibly corresponds to TRBD1 (5 bases). The clonotype originates from a woman in her 50s with Graves' hyperthyroidism. CDR3 sequence: CARPTLNGAVSSYNSPLHF. In DNA, the CDR3 is TGTGCCCGACCCACCCTCAACGGGGCCGTAAGCTCCTATAATTCACCCCTCCACTTT.